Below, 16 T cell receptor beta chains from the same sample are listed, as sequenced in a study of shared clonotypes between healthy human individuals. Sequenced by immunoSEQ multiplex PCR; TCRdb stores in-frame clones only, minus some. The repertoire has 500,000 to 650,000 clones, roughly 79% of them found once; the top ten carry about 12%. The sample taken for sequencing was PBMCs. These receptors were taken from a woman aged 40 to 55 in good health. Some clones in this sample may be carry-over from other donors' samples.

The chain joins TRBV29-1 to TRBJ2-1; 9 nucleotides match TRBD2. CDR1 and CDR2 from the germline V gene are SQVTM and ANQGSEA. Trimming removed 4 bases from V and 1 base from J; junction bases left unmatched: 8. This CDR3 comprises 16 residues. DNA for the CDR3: TGCAGCGTTGTGATAGCGGGGGCGCCGTCCTACAATGAGCAGTTCTTC. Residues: CSVVIAGAPSYNEQFF.

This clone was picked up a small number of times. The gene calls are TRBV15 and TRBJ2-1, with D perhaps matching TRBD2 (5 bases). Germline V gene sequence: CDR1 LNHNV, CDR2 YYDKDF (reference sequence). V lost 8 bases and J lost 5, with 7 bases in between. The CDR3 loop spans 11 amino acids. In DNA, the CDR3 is TGTGCCACCGGAGGAAACAATGAGCAGTTCTTC. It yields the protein CATGGNNEQFF.

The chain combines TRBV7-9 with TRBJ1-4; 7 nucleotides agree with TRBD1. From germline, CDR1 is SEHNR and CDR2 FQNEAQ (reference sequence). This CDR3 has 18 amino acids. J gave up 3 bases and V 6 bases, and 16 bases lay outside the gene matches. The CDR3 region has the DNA TGTGCCAGCAGATCTACCGCAACAGGGGTGGGTTCTAATGAAAAACTGTTTTTT. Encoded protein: CASRSTATGVGSNEKLFF.

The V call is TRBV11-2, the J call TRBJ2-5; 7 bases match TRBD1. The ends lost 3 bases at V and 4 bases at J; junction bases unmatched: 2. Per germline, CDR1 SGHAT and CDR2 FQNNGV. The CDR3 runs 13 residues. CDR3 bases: TGTGCCAGCAGCTTGGACAGGTCAGAGACCCAGTACTTC. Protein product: CASSLDRSETQYF. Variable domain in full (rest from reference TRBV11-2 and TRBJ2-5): EAGVAQSPRYKIIEKRQSVAFWCNPISGHATLYWYQQILGQGPKLLIQFQNNGVVDDSQLPKDRFSAERLKGVDSTLKIQPAKLEDSAVYLCASSLDRSETQYFGPGTRLLVL.

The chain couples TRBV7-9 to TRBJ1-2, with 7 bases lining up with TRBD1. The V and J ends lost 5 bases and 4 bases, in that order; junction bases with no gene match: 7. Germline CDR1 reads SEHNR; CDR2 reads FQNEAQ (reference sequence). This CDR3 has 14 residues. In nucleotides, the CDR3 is TGTGCCAGCAGCCCCTCCCGGGACAGCTATGGCTACACCTTC. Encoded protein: CASSPSRDSYGYTF.

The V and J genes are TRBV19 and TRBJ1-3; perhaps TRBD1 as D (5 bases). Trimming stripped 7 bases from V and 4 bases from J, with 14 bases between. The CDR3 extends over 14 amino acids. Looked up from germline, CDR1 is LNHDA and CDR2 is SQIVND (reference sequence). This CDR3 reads CASKGVGDGNTIYF. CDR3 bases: TGTGCCAGTAAGGGCGTGGGGGACGGAAACACCATATATTTT.

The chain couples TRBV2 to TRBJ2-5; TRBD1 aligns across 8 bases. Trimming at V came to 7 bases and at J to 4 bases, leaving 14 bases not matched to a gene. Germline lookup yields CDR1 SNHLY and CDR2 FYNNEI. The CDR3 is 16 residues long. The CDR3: CASTRGDRGKGETQYF. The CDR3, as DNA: TGTGCCAGCACAAGGGGAGACAGGGGAAAGGGAGAGACCCAGTACTTC.

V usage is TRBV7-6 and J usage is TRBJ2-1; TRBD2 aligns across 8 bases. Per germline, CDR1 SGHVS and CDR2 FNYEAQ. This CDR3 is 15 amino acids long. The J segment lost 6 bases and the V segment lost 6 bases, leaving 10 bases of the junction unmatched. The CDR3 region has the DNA TGTGCCAGCAGTTACAGGCGGGAGGTTCCCAATGAGCAGTTCTTC. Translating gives CASSYRREVPNEQFF.

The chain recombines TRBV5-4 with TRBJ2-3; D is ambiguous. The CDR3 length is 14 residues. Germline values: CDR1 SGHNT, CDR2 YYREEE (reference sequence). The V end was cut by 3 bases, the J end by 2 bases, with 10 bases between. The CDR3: CASSWPLNTDTQYF. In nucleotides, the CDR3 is TGTGCCAGCAGCTGGCCACTTAACACAGATACGCAGTATTTT. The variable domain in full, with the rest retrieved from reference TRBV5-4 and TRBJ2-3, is ETGVTQSPTHLIKTRGQQVTLRCSSQSGHNTVSWYQQALGQGPQFIFQYYREEENGRGNFPPRFSGLQFPNYSSELNVNALELDDSALYLCASSWPLNTDTQYFGPGTRLTVL.

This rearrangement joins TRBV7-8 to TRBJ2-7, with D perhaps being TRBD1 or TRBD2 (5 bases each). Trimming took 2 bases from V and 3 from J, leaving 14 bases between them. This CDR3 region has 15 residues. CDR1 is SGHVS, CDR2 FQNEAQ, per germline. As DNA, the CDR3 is TGTGCCAGCAGCTTATTGAGGGGATTGAACTACGAGCAGTACTTC. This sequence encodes CASSLLRGLNYEQYF.

The CDR3 bases are TGTGCCAGCAGTCTCCTGCTGAACACTGAAGCTTTCTTT. Amino acids: CASSLLLNTEAFF. The chain uses TRBV2 and TRBJ1-1; D remains ambiguous. V lost 5 bases and J lost 0, with 7 bases in between. The CDR3 contains 13 residues. Per the germline V gene, CDR1 is SNHLY and CDR2 is FYNNEI.

The CDR3 is CASSLGLGTDTQYF. The CDR3 nucleotides are TGTGCCAGCAGCTTAGGTCTCGGAACAGATACGCAGTATTTT. The chain links TRBV11-1 to TRBJ2-3; D not resolved. Trimming removed 1 base from V and 3 bases from J, with 8 bases in between. CDR3 length: 14 amino acids. The germline V gene encodes CDR1 SGHAT and CDR2 FQDESV (reference sequence).

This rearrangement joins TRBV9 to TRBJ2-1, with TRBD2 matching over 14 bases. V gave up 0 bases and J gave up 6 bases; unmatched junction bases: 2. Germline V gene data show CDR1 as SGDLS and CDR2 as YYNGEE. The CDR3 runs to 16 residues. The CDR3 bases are TGTGCCAGCAGCGTAGCTGGACTAGCGGGAGGCAATGAGCAGTTCTTC. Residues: CASSVAGLAGGNEQFF.

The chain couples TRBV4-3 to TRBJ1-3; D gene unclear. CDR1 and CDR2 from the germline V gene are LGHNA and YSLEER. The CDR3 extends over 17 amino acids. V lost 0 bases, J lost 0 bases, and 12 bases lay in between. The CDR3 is CASSQDPYSVSGNTIYF. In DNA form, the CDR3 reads TGCGCCAGCAGCCAAGATCCGTACAGCGTCTCTGGAAACACCATATATTTT.

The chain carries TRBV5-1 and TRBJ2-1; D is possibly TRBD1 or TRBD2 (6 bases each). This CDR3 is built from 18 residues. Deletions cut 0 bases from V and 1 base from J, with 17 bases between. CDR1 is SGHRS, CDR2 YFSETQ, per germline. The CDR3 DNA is TGCGCCAGCAGCTTGGGTTACGGGGGCGGTGATTCCTACAATGAGCAGTTCTTC. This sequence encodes CASSLGYGGGDSYNEQFF.

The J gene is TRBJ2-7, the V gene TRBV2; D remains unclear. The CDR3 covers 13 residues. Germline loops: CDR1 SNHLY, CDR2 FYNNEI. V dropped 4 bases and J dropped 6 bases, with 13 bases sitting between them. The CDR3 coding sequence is TGTGCCAGCAGTGTTGGCTCCGTCCTCGAGCAGTACTTC. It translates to CASSVGSVLEQYF.